The sequence of this TCR beta chain was determined in a study of T-cell reconstitution after alpha-beta-depleted transplantation in children. This CDR3 is 14 amino acids long. CDR1 is KGHSH, CDR2 LQKENI, per germline. V dropped 4 bases and J dropped 6 bases, with 13 bases sitting between them. This clonotype was found many times. What it recognizes is unknown. Unique molecular identifiers were incorporated when the TCRbeta library was constructed. One entry per CDR3 protein results from TCRdb running MiXCR on the PCR reads. The table has a few hundred thousand distinct CDR3 sequences, about an eighth seen once. Study outcomes and limitations: Most T-cell counts and diversity one year after the transplant came from T cells that were newly produced. Roughly two months post-transplant, alpha-beta T cells reportedly originated from several hundred graft clones that had expanded.

The source is a male patient younger than 18 who had a stem cell transplant for acute myeloid leukemia, so the T cells may come from the graft donor. The chain uses TRBV18 and TRBJ2-1; the D is unclear. The sample was PBMCs, mostly from graft donor cells, taken 360 days after TCRalphabeta/CD19-depleted stem cell transplant. This chain's CDR3 is CASSLPRLSNEQFF. CDR3 DNA sequence: TGTGCCAGCTCACTCCCGAGACTCAGCAATGAGCAGTTCTTC.